A selection of T cell receptor beta chains follows, all from one sample in a study of T cell changes during pregnancy in multiple sclerosis. Generated by immunoSEQ multiplex PCR, the TCRdb table keeps only in-frame clones and is missing some. Of tens of thousands of clones in the sample, about nine tenths were seen once. Sequenced here: CD8+ T cells from peripheral blood mononuclear cells, sampled in the second trimester of pregnancy. These receptors all come from a female donor with multiple sclerosis, enrolled in a pregnancy study. The CDR3 runs from the conserved cysteine through the conserved F or W. A D gene is named only where the DNA matches it firmly. The size entry is marked missing in some rows and otherwise reads once, few, many or a size class.

clone_size: NA; d_call: TRBD2; v_call: TRBV19; j_call: TRBJ2-1; cdr3_nt: TGTGCCAGTAGTATAGTGGATGGACTAGCGGGATTTTACAATGAGCAGTTCTTC; cdr3_aa: CASSIVDGLAGFYNEQFF
clone_size: NA; d_call: NA; v_call: TRBV27; j_call: TRBJ2-7; cdr3_nt: TGTGCCAGCAGCCCCGGGACTCAAACCTACGAGCAGTACTTC; cdr3_aa: CASSPGTQTYEQYF
clone_size: NA; d_call: NA; v_call: TRBV13; j_call: TRBJ1-1; cdr3_nt: TGTGCCAGCAGCGGAATACAGGGTAGCACTGAAGCTTTCTTT; cdr3_aa: CASSGIQGSTEAFF
clone_size: NA; d_call: NA; v_call: TRBV15; j_call: TRBJ1-1; cdr3_nt: TGTGCCACCAGCAGAGATCTGACAGGAGTGAACACTGAAGCTTTCTTT; cdr3_aa: CATSRDLTGVNTEAFF
clone_size: NA; d_call: TRBD1; v_call: TRBV9; j_call: TRBJ2-7; cdr3_nt: TGTGCCAGCAGCGTCGGTCCGGGACAGGGGTCCTACGAGCAGTACTTC; cdr3_aa: CASSVGPGQGSYEQYF
clone_size: NA; d_call: NA; v_call: TRBV2; j_call: TRBJ1-2; cdr3_nt: TGTGCCAGCAGTTACTTTAAGGAGGGCTACACCTTC; cdr3_aa: CASSYFKEGYTF
clone_size: NA; d_call: TRBD2; v_call: TRBV15; j_call: TRBJ2-5; cdr3_nt: TGTGCCACCAGCACGGGCGGGGTTGGGGGGGCCCAGTACTTC; cdr3_aa: CATSTGGVGGAQYF
clone_size: once; d_call: TRBD1; v_call: TRBV5-6; j_call: TRBJ1-3; cdr3_nt: TGTGCCAGCAGCCGAGGGACAGGGACCCGTAACACCATATATTTT; cdr3_aa: CASSRGTGTRNTIYF
clone_size: NA; d_call: TRBD1; v_call: TRBV5-4; j_call: TRBJ1-1; cdr3_nt: TGTGCCAGCAGCTTGCACAGGGGGTACGCGAACACTGAAGCTTTCTTT; cdr3_aa: CASSLHRGYANTEAFF
clone_size: NA; d_call: TRBD1; v_call: TRBV2; j_call: TRBJ2-1; cdr3_nt: TGTGCCAGCAGCTCCGGGACAGGGGCCTACAATGAGCAGTTCTTC; cdr3_aa: CASSSGTGAYNEQFF
clone_size: once; d_call: TRBD1; v_call: TRBV29-1; j_call: TRBJ1-1; cdr3_nt: TGCAGCGTTGATCTGGGACAGGGCTCCAGGGACACTGAAGCTTTCTTT; cdr3_aa: CSVDLGQGSRDTEAFF
clone_size: NA; d_call: NA; v_call: TRBV21-1; j_call: TRBJ1-2; cdr3_nt: TGTGCCAGCCCGCTAGGCGGGACAGGACACTATGGCTACACCTTC; cdr3_aa: CASPLGGTGHYGYTF
clone_size: NA; d_call: TRBD2; v_call: TRBV7-9; j_call: TRBJ2-7; cdr3_nt: TGTGCCAGCACCCCAGGGAGCGGGAGGACCTACGAGCAGTACTTC; cdr3_aa: CASTPGSGRTYEQYF
clone_size: NA; d_call: NA; v_call: TRBV4-3; j_call: TRBJ1-1; cdr3_nt: TGCGCCAGCAGCCTTGATAGCGATACTGAAGCTTTCTTT; cdr3_aa: CASSLDSDTEAFF
clone_size: once; d_call: NA; v_call: TRBV27; j_call: TRBJ1-1; cdr3_nt: TGTGCCAGCAGTCCCTACTTTAGGGGCGCTATAGAAGCTTTCTTT; cdr3_aa: CASSPYFRGAIEAFF
clone_size: once; d_call: TRBD1; v_call: TRBV27; j_call: TRBJ2-3; cdr3_nt: TGTGCCAGCAGTTTACTAGGGACAGGGGGGAGCACAGATACGCAGTATTTT; cdr3_aa: CASSLLGTGGSTDTQYF
clone_size: NA; d_call: NA; v_call: TRBV30; j_call: TRBJ1-2; cdr3_nt: TGTGCCTGGAGTGTAATGTCTGGCGGTGGCTACACCTTC; cdr3_aa: CAWSVMSGGGYTF
clone_size: NA; d_call: TRBD1; v_call: TRBV30; j_call: TRBJ1-6; cdr3_nt: TGTGCCTGGAGTTCAAAGGGGACAGATAACTCACCCCTCCACTTT; cdr3_aa: CAWSSKGTDNSPLHF
clone_size: NA; d_call: TRBD1; v_call: TRBV2; j_call: TRBJ1-2; cdr3_nt: TGTGCCAGCACCGGGACAGGGGGCAGGGGTGGCTACACCTTC; cdr3_aa: CASTGTGGRGGYTF
clone_size: NA; d_call: NA; v_call: TRBV29-1; j_call: TRBJ1-2; cdr3_nt: TGCAGCGCCTGGGAGAGGGATGGCTACACCTTC; cdr3_aa: CSAWERDGYTF
clone_size: NA; d_call: NA; v_call: TRBV29-1; j_call: TRBJ2-7; cdr3_nt: TGCAGCGTTGAATTGGCAGACTACGAGCAGTACTTC; cdr3_aa: CSVELADYEQYF
clone_size: NA; d_call: NA; v_call: TRBV10-1; j_call: TRBJ2-3; cdr3_nt: TGCGCCAGCTCCTCAGAGACTAGTACAGATACGCAGTATTTT; cdr3_aa: CASSSETSTDTQYF
clone_size: NA; d_call: NA; v_call: TRBV2; j_call: TRBJ1-2; cdr3_nt: TGTGCCAGCAGTGAAGGGACGACAGCGTATGGCTACACCTTC; cdr3_aa: CASSEGTTAYGYTF
clone_size: NA; d_call: TRBD1; v_call: TRBV5-5; j_call: TRBJ2-7; cdr3_nt: TGTGCCAGCAGCTCGGGGCGGGACAGGGAGCACGAGCAGTACTTC; cdr3_aa: CASSSGRDREHEQYF
clone_size: NA; d_call: NA; v_call: TRBV7-9; j_call: TRBJ1-4; cdr3_nt: TGTGCCAGCAGCTTAACTAACGAAGAAAAACTGTTTTTT; cdr3_aa: CASSLTNEEKLFF
clone_size: NA; d_call: TRBD1; v_call: TRBV7-8; j_call: TRBJ1-1; cdr3_nt: TGTGCCAGCAGCCCACGACAGGGGGCGATCACTGAAGCTTTCTTT; cdr3_aa: CASSPRQGAITEAFF
clone_size: NA; d_call: NA; v_call: TRBV7-8; j_call: TRBJ2-7; cdr3_nt: TGTGCCAGCAGCTCACCGGACAGTGGCGCCTACGAGCAGTACTTC; cdr3_aa: CASSSPDSGAYEQYF
clone_size: NA; d_call: NA; v_call: TRBV7-9; j_call: TRBJ1-1; cdr3_nt: TGTGCCAGCAGCTTAGGAGGGGGCACTGAAGCTTTCTTT; cdr3_aa: CASSLGGGTEAFF
clone_size: NA; d_call: NA; v_call: TRBV11-2; j_call: TRBJ1-2; cdr3_nt: TGTGCCATCTATCAGGGTCCAAACTATGGCTACACCTTC; cdr3_aa: CAIYQGPNYGYTF
clone_size: NA; d_call: TRBD1; v_call: TRBV5-8; j_call: TRBJ2-1; cdr3_nt: TGTGCCAGCAGCTTCCGGGACAGGGTCTACAATGAGCAGTTCTTC; cdr3_aa: CASSFRDRVYNEQFF
clone_size: NA; d_call: NA; v_call: TRBV4-2; j_call: TRBJ1-1; cdr3_nt: TGTGCCAGCAGCCAAGACTGGGGGGGCGACGGTACTGAAGCTTTCTTT; cdr3_aa: CASSQDWGGDGTEAFF
clone_size: NA; d_call: NA; v_call: TRBV4-2; j_call: TRBJ1-3; cdr3_nt: TGTGCCAGCAGCCAAGGACACCTTGGAAACACCATATATTTT; cdr3_aa: CASSQGHLGNTIYF
clone_size: NA; d_call: NA; v_call: TRBV5-1; j_call: TRBJ2-3; cdr3_nt: TGCGCCAGCAGCGCTGACAGGAAAGCAGATACGCAGTATTTT; cdr3_aa: CASSADRKADTQYF
clone_size: NA; d_call: NA; v_call: TRBV5-4; j_call: TRBJ2-5; cdr3_nt: TGTGCCAGCAGCTGGGGATCGGCGGGGAAACGACAAGAGACCCAGTACTTC; cdr3_aa: CASSWGSAGKRQETQYF
clone_size: NA; d_call: NA; v_call: TRBV6-5; j_call: TRBJ1-2; cdr3_nt: TGTGCCAGCAGTTGGACAGACAACTATGGCTACACCTTC; cdr3_aa: CASSWTDNYGYTF
clone_size: NA; d_call: NA; v_call: TRBV7-9; j_call: TRBJ1-1; cdr3_nt: TGTGCCAGCGGCCAGACACTTTTGAACACTGAAGCTTTCTTT; cdr3_aa: CASGQTLLNTEAFF
clone_size: NA; d_call: TRBD1; v_call: TRBV7-2; j_call: TRBJ2-7; cdr3_nt: TGTGCCAGCAGCTTACACCCGGGACAGGGGACCTACGAGCAGTACTTC; cdr3_aa: CASSLHPGQGTYEQYF
clone_size: NA; d_call: NA; v_call: TRBV27; j_call: TRBJ1-4; cdr3_nt: TGTGCCAGCAGTTTCAGAGGCCCTGCAACTAATGAAAAACTGTTTTTT; cdr3_aa: CASSFRGPATNEKLFF
clone_size: NA; d_call: NA; v_call: TRBV5-6; j_call: TRBJ2-1; cdr3_nt: TGTGCCAGCAGCATGGGGGGGACAGGTAGGGATGAGCAGTTCTTC; cdr3_aa: CASSMGGTGRDEQFF
clone_size: NA; d_call: NA; v_call: TRBV29-1; j_call: TRBJ2-5; cdr3_nt: TGCAGCGTCAAAAGCGGCGGGGGCGGGACGGGGGAGCAGTACTTC; cdr3_aa: CSVKSGGGGTGEQYF
clone_size: NA; d_call: NA; v_call: TRBV6-4; j_call: TRBJ2-1; cdr3_nt: TGTGCCAGCAGTGATGCCCCAGGGGGGAGTGAGCAGTTCTTC; cdr3_aa: CASSDAPGGSEQFF